The rows below give T cell receptor beta chains drawn from one sample of a study of CD8 T cells in ankylosing spondylitis. TCRdb itself ran the 5' RACE reads through MiXCR, one entry per CDR3 protein. The top ten hold 9% to 15% of the sample, which has 100,000 to 150,000 distinct CDR3 sequences, 7% seen once. Sequenced: blood, either unsorted or a sorted T cell fraction (not recorded which). These TCRs come from a male donor with ankylosing spondylitis or in good health (not recorded which). Each CDR3 is given with its conserved first and last residue. Each record gives: D gene, J gene, clone size, V gene, CDR3 DNA, CDR3 protein. The D gene is left open where the match is weak. Size tells how often a clone was seen (once, few, many) or the class of an expanded clone, and some rows leave it out.

>-|TRBJ1-6|many|TRBV5-1
TGCGCCAGCACGCTAGCCGGGGAACCACCCCTCCACTTT
CASTLAGEPPLHF
>-|TRBJ2-2|many|TRBV7-2
TGTGCCAGCAGCTTAGCCCCGGGCCTCAACACCGGGGAGCTGTTTTTT
CASSLAPGLNTGELFF
>-|TRBJ1-2|many|TRBV3-1
TGTGCCAGCGGCCTCAGCGGTGGCTACACCTTC
CASGLSGGYTF
>TRBD1|TRBJ2-5|-|TRBV10-1
TGCGCCAGCAGTGTTGCCACAGGGGACATCCAAGAGACCCAGTACTTC
CASSVATGDIQETQYF
>-|TRBJ2-7|many|TRBV2
TGTGCCAGCACAGTAGGCTACGAGCAGTACTTC
CASTVGYEQYF
>TRBD2|TRBJ2-1|many|TRBV27
TGTGCCAGCAGTCCTTATCGTGCGACTAGCGGTTACAATGAGCAGTTCTTC
CASSPYRATSGYNEQFF
>-|TRBJ1-3|many|TRBV29-1
TGCAGCGTTGGAATCGGGGGAAATGGAAACACCATATATTTT
CSVGIGGNGNTIYF
>-|TRBJ2-4|many|TRBV7-2
TGTGCCAGCAGGTTTGGGGGCAAAAACATTCAGTACTTC
CASRFGGKNIQYF
>-|TRBJ2-5|many|TRBV28
TGTGCCAGCAGTTTATTGGGCTCGGGGGCTTCAGAGACCCAGTACTTC
CASSLLGSGASETQYF
>-|TRBJ1-2|many|TRBV21-1
TGTGCCAGCAGCAGCGGACAGGGCAGAGTTTTGGACACCTTC
CASSSGQGRVLDTF
>-|TRBJ1-2|many|TRBV20-1
TGCAGTGCTAGAGAGGGACCTAACTACACCTTC
CSAREGPNYTF
>-|TRBJ2-7|many|TRBV12-3/TRBV12-4
TGTGCCAGCAGTTTAGCGCCGACGAGCTCCTACGAGCAGTACTTC
CASSLAPTSSYEQYF
>-|TRBJ2-3|many|TRBV5-1
TGCGCCAGCAGCTTGGTATATACAAGCACAGATACGCAGTATTTT
CASSLVYTSTDTQYF
>TRBD1|TRBJ2-7|many|TRBV14
TGTGCCAGCAGCCAACGCCTGCGTTGGGGACAGGGCTCCTACGAGCAGTACTTC
CASSQRLRWGQGSYEQYF
>TRBD1|TRBJ2-5|-|TRBV5-1
TGCGCCAGCAGCCACATACCGGGACAGGGGATTTCAGAGACCCAGTACTTC
CASSHIPGQGISETQYF
>-|TRBJ1-4|many|TRBV18
TGTGCCAGCTCACCTACTGGACGGGAGCCCAATGAAAAACTGTTTTTT
CASSPTGREPNEKLFF
>-|TRBJ2-5|-|TRBV12-3/TRBV12-4
TGTGCCAGCAGCGAGAGTCGGGGGTCGACCCAGTACTTC
CASSESRGSTQYF
>-|TRBJ1-3|many|TRBV29-1
TGCAGCGCAGACACCCGAGAAGGAAACGATCGCTACTCTGGAAACACCATATATTTT
CSADTREGNDRYSGNTIYF
>TRBD1|TRBJ1-2|many|TRBV12-3/TRBV12-4
TGTGCCAGCAGTTCAGGGGGGAAGGGCTATGGCTACACCTTC
CASSSGGKGYGYTF
>-|TRBJ1-2|-|TRBV27
TGTGCCAGCAGCCAAACACCGACGGATGGCTACACCTTC
CASSQTPTDGYTF
>-|TRBJ2-2|many|TRBV28
TGTGCCAGCAGGAAGACTAGTCCGGGGGAGCTGTTTTTT
CASRKTSPGELFF
>TRBD1|TRBJ1-1|few|TRBV5-1
TGCGCCAGCAGCGTCGGTAGGGACAGGATGAACACTGAAGCTTTCTTT
CASSVGRDRMNTEAFF
>-|TRBJ2-5|many|TRBV9
TGTGCCAGCAGCGAAGGCGGTCGATACAAAGAGACCCAGTACTTC
CASSEGGRYKETQYF
>TRBD2|TRBJ2-7|few|TRBV5-1
TGCGCCAGCAGCTTGGCGGCTAGCGGGGAGCAGTACTTC
CASSLAASGEQYF
>-|TRBJ1-1|-|TRBV28
TGTGCCAGCAGTTTAAAAGGAGTTGAAGCTTTCTTT
CASSLKGVEAFF
>-|TRBJ2-7|many|TRBV29-1
TGCAGCGTTATCGCCCGCGACCCCTACGAGCAGTACTTC
CSVIARDPYEQYF
>-|TRBJ1-4|many|TRBV27
TGTGCCAGCAAGCGGGACCCGGGGGCTAATGAAAAACTGTTTTTT
CASKRDPGANEKLFF
>-|TRBJ2-1|many|TRBV20-1
TGCAGTGCCAACCCCCGGTCAACGGGGAATGAGCAGTTCTTC
CSANPRSTGNEQFF
>TRBD1|TRBJ1-1|many|TRBV5-1
TGCGCCAGCAGCATCGACAGGGAAGGTAGTGAAGCTTTCTTT
CASSIDREGSEAFF
>TRBD1|TRBJ1-5|many|TRBV11-2
TGTGCCAGCAGCTTTAGGGGACAGGGGGCAGGAGGCAATCAGCCCCAGCATTTT
CASSFRGQGAGGNQPQHF
>-|TRBJ2-6|many|TRBV5-1
TGCGCCAGCAGCTCTGGGGCCAACGTCCTGACTTTC
CASSSGANVLTF
>TRBD2|TRBJ2-1|few|TRBV20-1
TGCTGTGGGGAACAAGCGGGAGGAAGGTTGTGGAATGAGCAGTTCTTC
CCGEQAGGRLWNEQFF
>-|TRBJ2-3|many|TRBV20-1
TGCAGTGCTAGAGCCCGACAGGGAGGGCCAGATACGCAGTATTTT
CSARARQGGPDTQYF
>TRBD2|TRBJ2-1|many|TRBV20-1
TGCAGTGCCGGGAGGCTGGACGGGCGGACCTACAATGAGCAGTTCTTC
CSAGRLDGRTYNEQFF
>TRBD1|TRBJ1-1|-|TRBV6-5
TGTGCCAGCAGTTACTCCTGGGACAGGGGGCGCGTCGGCACTGAAGCTTTCTTT
CASSYSWDRGRVGTEAFF
>-|TRBJ2-7|many|TRBV29-1
TGCAGCGTTTTAGCGGACTCCTACGAGCAGTACTTC
CSVLADSYEQYF
>-|TRBJ2-7|many|TRBV5-1
TGCGCCAGCAGCTTTGACTCCTACGAGCAGTACTTC
CASSFDSYEQYF
>TRBD2|TRBJ2-3|many|TRBV7-2
TGTGCCAGCAGCTTATCTCTAGCGGTCGGGACAGATACGCAGTATTTT
CASSLSLAVGTDTQYF
>-|TRBJ2-1|few|TRBV30
TGTGCCGCCGATGACGGGCTAACATACAATGAGCAGTTCTTC
CAADDGLTYNEQFF
>-|TRBJ2-5|many|TRBV5-1
TGCGCCAGCAGCTTGGTAGGGGCGATTTTAGAGACCCAGTACTTC
CASSLVGAILETQYF
>-|TRBJ2-3|few|TRBV5-1
TGCGCCAGCAGCTTGAGGGAACGACCGAGCACAGATACGCAGTATTTT
CASSLRERPSTDTQYF
>TRBD2|TRBJ2-3|many|TRBV10-3
TGTGCCATCCTCCCGAGCGGGGAGCCCACAGATACGCAGTATTTT
CAILPSGEPTDTQYF
>-|TRBJ2-2|many|TRBV3-1
TGTGCCAGCAGCCAGGTGGCCCTCGGCACCGGGGAGCTGTTTTTT
CASSQVALGTGELFF
>-|TRBJ2-3|many|TRBV7-9
TGTGCCAGCAGCTTAAGGGCGGGTGCAGATACGCAGTATTTT
CASSLRAGADTQYF
>TRBD1|TRBJ1-2|many|TRBV10-3
TGTGCCATCACCGCGGGACAGGGTATTGGCTATGGCTACACCTTC
CAITAGQGIGYGYTF
>-|TRBJ1-1|-|TRBV29-1
TGCAGCGTTTCAGGGATCTGGCATGAAGCTTTCTTT
CSVSGIWHEAFF
>-|TRBJ2-7|many|TRBV27
TGTGCCAGCAGTTTATCCATAGACAGTTTGCCAGGGGAGCAGTACTTC
CASSLSIDSLPGEQYF
>-|TRBJ1-1|many|TRBV3-1
TGTGCCAGCAGTACAGGGTTGGTCGCTGAAGCTTTCTTT
CASSTGLVAEAFF
>-|TRBJ1-1|many|TRBV12-3/TRBV12-4
TGTGCCAGCAGCCTCCCGGGGCAGAACACTGAAGCTTTCTTT
CASSLPGQNTEAFF